The clone carrying this TCR beta chain has just one count. This sample is part of a study of CD8 T cells in Susac syndrome. TCR beta sequencing was performed on blood CD8+ and CD4+ T cells. This CDR3 is 17 amino acids long. The V and J ends lost 5 bases and 5 bases, in that order; junction bases with no gene match: 17. The V gene's germline CDR1 is MNHEY and CDR2 SMNVEV (reference sequence). Random-hexamer reverse transcription was applied to about 0.45 to 1 ug RNA. TCRdb re-analysed the immunoSEQ multiplex PCR reads in MiXCR, keeping a single row per CDR3 protein. The sample carries about 430,000 distinct CDR3 sequences, more than 80% recorded once.

The chain employs TRBV27 and TRBJ1-2; 7 nucleotides align to TRBD1. Sequenced sample: CD8+ T cells from PBMCs. This clonotype was sampled from a human donor with multiple sclerosis. The CDR3 here is CASSRTGAEFYWYGYTF. The CDR3 DNA sequence: TGTGCCAGCAGTAGAACAGGGGCCGAATTTTACTGGTATGGCTACACCTTC.